This T cell receptor (beta chain) stems from a study of cytomegalovirus exposure and HLA in healthy donors. Study outcomes and limitations: The authors later linked a missense DCLRE1C variant to TCR beta V- and J-gene trimming.

The PCR contained 60 Vbeta and 13 Jbeta primers. Profiled with immunoSEQ multiplex PCR; TCRdb holds only in-frame clones, not every one. The table lists about 110,000 clones, approximately 79% of them singletons. Notes on this clone: The antigen is not known.

The sequenced sample was PBMCs. This TCR came from a young man in good health and CMV-seropositive.

CDR3 residues: CASSWGRGSGYGYTF. The CDR3 nucleotides read TGTGCCAGCAGTTGGGGGAGGGGTTCGGGCTATGGCTACACCTTC. The rearrangement joins TRBV27 to TRBJ1-2; possible D gene TRBD1, 5 bases. Trimming removed 4 bases at V and 4 bases at J, with 16 bases between. Germline CDR1 reads MNHEY; CDR2 reads SMNVEV (reference sequence). The CDR3 has 15 amino acids.